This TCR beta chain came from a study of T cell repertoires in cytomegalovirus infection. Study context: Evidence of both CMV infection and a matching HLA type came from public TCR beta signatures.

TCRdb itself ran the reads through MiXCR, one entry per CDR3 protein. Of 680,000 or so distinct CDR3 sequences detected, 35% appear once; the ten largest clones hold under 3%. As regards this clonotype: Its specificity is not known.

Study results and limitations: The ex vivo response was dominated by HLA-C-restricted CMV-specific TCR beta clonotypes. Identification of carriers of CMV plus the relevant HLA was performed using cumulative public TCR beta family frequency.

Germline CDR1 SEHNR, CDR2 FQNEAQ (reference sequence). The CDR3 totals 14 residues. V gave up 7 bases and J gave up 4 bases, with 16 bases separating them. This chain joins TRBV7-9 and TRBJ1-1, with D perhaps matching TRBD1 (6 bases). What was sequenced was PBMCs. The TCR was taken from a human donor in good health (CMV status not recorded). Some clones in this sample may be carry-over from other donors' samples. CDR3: CASTLTGLSTEAFF. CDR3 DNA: TGTGCCAGCACCCTAACAGGGTTGAGCACTGAAGCTTTCTTT.